This T cell receptor (beta chain) emerged from a study of cytomegalovirus exposure and HLA in healthy donors. Healthy donors of bone marrow made up the group. General observations from the study: Most likely, a cluster of highly shared sequence variants arose as a sequencing artifact. What a later analysis showed was that several of the most significant clusters appeared linked to common viral pathogens.

Details on this clone: Antigen unknown.

Researchers ran the PCR with 60 Vbeta and 13 Jbeta primers. The repertoire was sequenced with immunoSEQ multiplex PCR; TCRdb's copy has only in-frame clones and lacks some. Here the sample spans around 140,000 clones, around 78% being singletons. This TCR came from a woman aged 18-29 years in good health and CMV-seropositive. Sequenced input: PBMCs.

In nucleotides, the CDR3 is TGTGCCAGCAGTTTATCGATGGGACTAGTTTGGGAGCAGTACTTC. The encoded protein is CASSLSMGLVWEQYF. The genes are TRBV27 and TRBJ2-7; 8 nucleotides match TRBD2. The J segment lost 7 bases and the V segment lost 0 bases, leaving 8 bases of the junction unmatched. Germline V gives CDR1 MNHEY, CDR2 SMNVEV (reference sequence). The CDR3 length is 15 residues.